Shown below are 8 T cell receptor beta chains from a single sample sequenced in a study of neurological immune-mediated disorders (dated by TCRdb to between 2019 and 2020). Library prep was done by 5' RACE. Sequencing was performed on an Illumina HiSeq 2500. TCRdb reanalyzed the raw reads on its own, using fastp at Q25 for trimming and MiXCR for clone calling, and kept in-frame beta chains. Entries are consolidated by CDR3 protein sequence, retaining the most common genes and DNA. Across this sample there are 3,500 to 5,000 distinct CDR3 sequences, with over 25% seen only once. Clones ranked in the top ten supply less than 45% of the sample. Material: CD8+ T cells from blood. The receptors shown here come from a man aged 45-65 years with HTLV-1-associated myelopathy (HAM/TSP).

This clonotype was seen ten or more times. The V and J genes are TRBV20-1 and TRBJ1-2; D might be TRBD1 (6 bases). The V end lost 0 bases, the J end lost 7 bases, and 18 bases lay between the germline ends. The germline V gene has CDR1 DFQATT and CDR2 SNEGSKA (reference sequence). There are 15 residues in the CDR3. CDR3 bases: TGCAGTGCTAGAGATCCTATAGTCGGGACATTTGGCTACACCTTC. Translating it yields CSARDPIVGTFGYTF.

V and J are TRBV5-1 and TRBJ2-7; TRBD1 matches at 7 bases. The trim removed 4 bases at V and 9 bases at J, leaving 10 bases unmatched. Germline V gene sequence: CDR1 SGHRS, CDR2 YFSETQ. The CDR3 contains 13 residues. CDR3 amino acids: CASSHTDRAGQYF. The CDR3 coding sequence is TGCGCCAGCAGCCACACTGACAGGGCGGGGCAGTACTTC. Looking up the rest from reference TRBV5-1 and TRBJ2-7 gives the full variable domain: KAGVTQTPRYLIKTRGQQVTLSCSPISGHRSVSWYQQTPGQGLQFLFEYFSETQRNKGNFPGRFSGRQFSNSRSEMNVSTLELGDSALYLCASSHTDRAGQYFGPGTRLTVT.

This clonotype is medium-sized by share. The rearrangement links TRBV7-9 to TRBJ2-7; 7 nucleotides match TRBD1. The junction had 7 bases not matched to a gene; V was cut back by 5 bases and J by 6 bases. Germline CDR1 and CDR2: SEHNR and FQNEAQ (reference sequence). This CDR3 has 13 residues. Here the CDR3 DNA reads TGTGCCAGCAGCCCGAACAGGGGAGCCGAGCAGTACTTC. Translating gives CASSPNRGAEQYF.

The gene calls are TRBV6-2 or TRBV6-3 and TRBJ2-1, with D maybe TRBD2 (5 bases). Trimming stripped 9 bases from V and 1 base from J, with 13 bases between. CDR3 length: 14 residues. From germline, CDR1 is MNHEY and CDR2 SVGEGT. CDR3 amino acids: CASRTDSSYNEQFF. The CDR3 region has the DNA TGTGCCAGTCGCACGGACTCGTCCTACAATGAGCAGTTCTTC.

The rearrangement joins TRBV6-2 or TRBV6-3 to TRBJ1-5, with 7 nucleotides matching TRBD1. Germline CDR1 reads MNHEY; CDR2 reads SVGEGT. This CDR3 spans 16 amino acids. With V trimmed by 5 bases and J by 2 bases, 9 bases remained unmatched. CDR3: CASSDRQGGGNQPQHF. The CDR3 DNA reads TGTGCCAGCAGTGACCGACAGGGCGGGGGCAATCAGCCCCAGCATTTT.

By sample fraction, this clonotype is hyperexpanded (1% or more). V is TRBV3-1 and J is TRBJ1-1; TRBD1 aligns across 8 bases. This CDR3 contains 14 residues. Germline values: CDR1 LGHDT, CDR2 YNNKEL (reference sequence). V was pared by 3 bases and J by 6 bases, with 6 bases of the junction left unmatched. The CDR3 nucleotides read TGTGCCAGCAGCCATGACAGGGGAGTCGCTGAAGCTTTCTTT. This codes for CASSHDRGVAEAFF.

Regarding this clonotype: The junction differs from germline at one of its ends, possibly a read error. CDR3 loop: CASNLVFRARGSAEAFF. CDR3 DNA sequence: TGTGCCAGCAACTTAGTCTTCAGGGCCCGGGGGAGCGCTGAAGCTTTCTTT. V and J are TRBV7-2 and TRBJ1-1; weak D call: TRBD1 (5 bases). This CDR3 is built from 17 residues. CDR1 and CDR2 (germline): SGHTA, FQGNSA.

This clonotype showed up just a few times. V usage is TRBV7-8 and J usage is TRBJ2-5, with D perhaps assigned TRBD1 or TRBD2 (5 bases each). Between the trimmed V and J ends, which lost 5 bases and 3 bases, there was a span of 28 bases. Germline lookup yields CDR1 SGHVS and CDR2 FQNEAQ. CDR3 size: 19 residues. In DNA form, the CDR3 reads TGTGCCAGCAGCCACATCAGGGCTAGCTCCGAGGGGATTAAAGAGACCCAGTACTTC. This translates into CASSHIRASSEGIKETQYF.